This T cell receptor (beta chain) was recovered during a study of cytotoxic CD8 clonotypes in ibrutinib-treated CLL. Across the study: By median roughly 72 months, approximately 12 had progressed and 14 stayed remitted; responses had been 2 complete and roughly 25 partial.

This clone was found a few times. Its antigen is not identified. Regarding the study as a whole: Higher circulating CD8+ T-cell counts strongly accompanied higher baseline clonality, above age-matched healthy donors.

V gave up 4 bases and J gave up 8 bases; unmatched junction bases: 10. In germline, CDR1 is SGHDT, CDR2 YYEEEE. The CDR3 covers 14 residues. Produced via immunoSEQ multiplex PCR; TCRdb's table is partial and in-frame only. Of 100,000 to 150,000 clones in the sample, 80% to 90% were seen once. The receptor's source is a human donor with chronic lymphocytic leukemia. The rearrangement uses TRBV5-6 and TRBJ1-2, with 8 bases matching TRBD1. The sample here was PBMCs, taken after 24 months of ibrutinib treatment. The DNA of the CDR3 is TGTGCCAGCAGCCCGGACAGGGCTTCGAGGGGCTACACCTTC. Protein product: CASSPDRASRGYTF.